The present TCR beta chain was sequenced within a study of blood T cell repertoires in COVID-19. Profiling relied on immunoSEQ multiplex PCR, and the TCRdb table lists in-frame clones only, not all of them. The data contain roughly 110,000 clones, 80% to 90% of them singletons. There are 16 residues in the CDR3. Germline V gene data show CDR1 as LNHDA and CDR2 as SQIVND (reference sequence). J gave up 10 bases and V 4 bases, and 14 bases lay outside the gene matches. The V gene is TRBV19, the J gene TRBJ2-1; 9 bases match TRBD2. The receptor was derived from a woman between 45 and 60 years old with acute or convalescent COVID-19. Sequencing was carried out using peripheral blood. The CDR3 sequence: CASSREGLAPPQEQFF. The CDR3 coding sequence is TGTGCCAGTAGTAGGGAGGGACTAGCCCCTCCCCAGGAGCAGTTCTTC. Looking up the rest from reference TRBV19 and TRBJ2-1 gives the full variable domain: DGGITQSPKYLFRKEGQNVTLSCEQNLNHDAMYWYRQDPGQGLRLIYYSQIVNDFQKGDIAEGYSVSREKKESFPLTVTSAQKNPTAFYLCASSREGLAPPQEQFFGPGTRLTVL.